This T cell receptor (beta chain) was observed in a study of cytomegalovirus exposure and HLA in healthy donors. Vbeta (60) and Jbeta (13) primers were used in the PCR. Sequencing was performed with immunoSEQ multiplex PCR; in TCRdb, only in-frame clones are kept and a portion is missing. The sample is made up of under 200,000 clones, and the top ten hold under 6.5% of it. V shed 5 bases and J shed 1 base, with 8 bases lying between them. The CDR3 is made up of 13 amino acids. Germline lookup yields CDR1 SGHTA and CDR2 FQGTGA. This TCR derives from a man aged 25-45 years in good health and CMV-seronegative. The chain carries TRBV7-3 and TRBJ1-1; D is uncertain. Sequencing was carried out using PBMCs. CDR3 sequence (DNA): TGTGCCAGCAGCATCGACAAGAACACTGAAGCTTTCTTT. Protein: CASSIDKNTEAFF.